This TCR beta chain was retrieved from a study of spatial heterogeneity in lung cancer. Notes on this clonotype: The antigen is undetermined. This may come from a read error, since a much larger clone is one base off.

V lost 4 bases and J 9 bases, leaving 12 bases between the germline ends. The CDR3 has 12 residues. Germline lookup yields CDR1 DFQATT and CDR2 SNEGSKA (reference sequence). Study-level points and caveats: The study found that expanded intratumoral alpha and beta TCR counts tracked tumor mutation counts.

Time point indicated: sample taken at primary tumor resection. Untreated early-stage non-small cell lung cancer patients, about 70 in total, were the donors. Every molecule of TCR cDNA had its own unique molecular identifier. In TCRdb, the 5' RACE reads were re-called with MiXCR into one record per CDR3 protein. The repertoire consists of tens of thousands of distinct CDR3 sequences, with about 15% occurring once and the leading ten covering under 35%. The material was lung tumor tissue, obtained at surgery. V is TRBV20-1 and J is TRBJ2-2; D may be TRBD1 (7 bases). The receptor's source is a female donor with early-stage non-small cell lung cancer. CDR3 DNA: TGCAGTGCTATCGCGGGACAGAGGGAGCTGTTTTTT. Translating it yields CSAIAGQRELFF.